This TCR beta chain was captured in a study of T cell responses to AZD1222 COVID-19 vaccine. Using immunoSEQ multiplex PCR, the repertoire was profiled, and TCRdb retains in-frame clones only, with some absent. Seen here are roughly 140,000 clones, 85% to 90% observed once, and the top ten hold approximately 1.8%. Germline V gives CDR1 MNHEY, CDR2 SVGEGT. V lost 7 bases and J lost 8; bases outside the gene matches: 10. This CDR3 region has 13 residues. The source is an adult who received the AZD1222 COVID-19 vaccine. Here the sequenced sample was peripheral blood, taken 28 days after the second AZD1222 dose. J is TRBJ1-1 and V is TRBV6-2 or TRBV6-3; TRBD1 matches 7 bases. CDR3 residues: CASTPRGTAEAFF. The CDR3 nucleotides are TGTGCCAGCACCCCAAGAGGGACAGCGGAAGCTTTCTTT.